This TCR beta chain derives from a study of T cell responses to AZD1222 COVID-19 vaccine. General study results and limits: Clonal diversity was possibly underestimated; the donors were predominantly white British and more often female. Two AZD1222 doses significantly raised spike-specific TCR breadth and depth over controls.

Some clones are missing from TCRdb's copy, which holds only in-frame ones; the method was immunoSEQ multiplex PCR. The sample carries roughly 80,000 clones, less than 95% recorded once. Concerning this clone: Its specificity is unknown.

The CDR3 length is 15 residues. V was clipped by 4 bases and J by 4 bases; unmatched bases: 7. Germline CDR1 reads LNHDA; CDR2 reads SQIVND (reference sequence). The receptor was isolated from an adult who received the AZD1222 COVID-19 vaccine. The material was peripheral blood, obtained 28 days after the second AZD1222 dose. The chain couples TRBV19 to TRBJ2-7; 10 nucleotides agree with TRBD1. The CDR3 region has the DNA TGTGCCAGTAGTACCGGGACAGGGGCCTTGTACGAGCAGTACTTC. This encodes CASSTGTGALYEQYF.